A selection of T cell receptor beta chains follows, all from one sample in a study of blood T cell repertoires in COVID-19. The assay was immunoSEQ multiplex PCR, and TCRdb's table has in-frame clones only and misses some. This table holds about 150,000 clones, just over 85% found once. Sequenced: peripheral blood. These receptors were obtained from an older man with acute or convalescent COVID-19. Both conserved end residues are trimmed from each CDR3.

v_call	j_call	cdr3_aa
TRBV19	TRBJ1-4	ARLYRGQGNEKLF
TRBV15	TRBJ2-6	ATSTSQGLDGANVLT
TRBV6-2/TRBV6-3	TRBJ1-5	ASSFTSRTGGVRQPQH
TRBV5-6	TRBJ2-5	ASSSGQGETQY
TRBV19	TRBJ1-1	ASSSPGGWGEAF
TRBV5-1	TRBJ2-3	ASSLGLHTDTQY
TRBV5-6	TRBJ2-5	ASSLPGQGLETQY
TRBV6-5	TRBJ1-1	ASSGERNTEAF
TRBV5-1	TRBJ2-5	ASSLEGQGPRGTQY
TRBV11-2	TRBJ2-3	ASSLDRVGDTQY
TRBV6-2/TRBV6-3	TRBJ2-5	ASSTGLSYQETQY
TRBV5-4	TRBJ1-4	ASSSKGESTNEKLF
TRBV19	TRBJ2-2	ASSPRTSGSWTGELF
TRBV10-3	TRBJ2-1	AITGGGTDNEQF
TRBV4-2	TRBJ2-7	ASSQQAGQGAHEQY
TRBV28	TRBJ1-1	ASSLGGTVGPQAF
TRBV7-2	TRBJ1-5	ASSPGGGGGATQH
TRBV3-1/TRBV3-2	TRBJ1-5	ASSLSGGLGNQPQH
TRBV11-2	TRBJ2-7	ASSLGPRLAGYEQY
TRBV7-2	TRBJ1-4	ASSLVWGGEKLF
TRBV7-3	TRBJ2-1	ASSLVTSGRYNEQF
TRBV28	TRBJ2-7	ASSFRSGEYSYEQY
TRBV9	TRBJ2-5	ASSRGGGLETQY
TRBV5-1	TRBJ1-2	ASSLAPGTNYGYT
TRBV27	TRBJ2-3	ASSPRRGTDTQY
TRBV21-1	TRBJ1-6	ASSNNRGQRGSPLH
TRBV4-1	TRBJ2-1	ASSQVAGGRVEQF
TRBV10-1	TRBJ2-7	ASRTSDTYEQY
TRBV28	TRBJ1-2	ASLRGLGGYT
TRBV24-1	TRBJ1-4	ATSDGGINEKLF
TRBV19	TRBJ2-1	ASRRSGQTYNEQF
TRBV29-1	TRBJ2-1	SVLTGSSNNEQF
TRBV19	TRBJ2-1	ASSNPLRAGGMAGNEQF
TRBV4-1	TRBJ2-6	ASSLIQGSGANVLT
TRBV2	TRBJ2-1	ASSPTSGRSYEQF
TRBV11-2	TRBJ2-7	ASSPQTGGVYEQY
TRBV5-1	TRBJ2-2	ASSSAGQGGTGELF
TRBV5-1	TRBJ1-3	ASSLQGAGNTIY
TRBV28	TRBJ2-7	ASSQQGLGYYEQY
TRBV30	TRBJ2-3	AGAGGHTDTQY
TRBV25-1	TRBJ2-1	ASSGAAGGSLSYNEQF
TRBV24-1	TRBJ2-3	ATSGGTSGSDTQY
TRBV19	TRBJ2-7	ASSTRGTGVYEQY
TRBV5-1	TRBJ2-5	ASSLGGSGETQY
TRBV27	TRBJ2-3	ATTRGGAPDTQY
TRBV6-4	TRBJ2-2	ASSELANTGELF
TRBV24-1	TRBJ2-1	ATSGTTDEQF
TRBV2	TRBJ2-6	ASRAGTGAGANVLT
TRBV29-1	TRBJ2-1	SVEADFGRDEQF
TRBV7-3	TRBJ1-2	ASSLGGGGYGYT
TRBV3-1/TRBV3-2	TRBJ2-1	ASSQDRGLAGVNEQF
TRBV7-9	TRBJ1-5	ASSLAGSGQPQH
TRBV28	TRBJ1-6	ASSSVPTGVGSNSPLH
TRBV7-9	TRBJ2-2	ASSLSGTHTGELF